These 10 T cell receptor beta chains came from one sample sequenced in a study of T cells in Graves' hyperthyroidism and ophthalmopathy (dated by TCRdb to about 2019). Library preparation used multiplex PCR. The run used an Illumina HiSeq 2000. The TCR beta CDR3 regions were amplified from the RNA transcripts. The first round of RT-PCR for the TCR CDR3 was performed with the HTBI primer set and the Qiagen OneStep RT-PCR kit. Clones were called with MiXCR by TCRdb after fastp trimmed the public reads at Q25, and only in-frame beta chains were retained. Rows are combined by CDR3 protein, so each entry shows the most common genes and DNA. Here the sample has about 360,000 distinct CDR3 sequences; roughly an eighth occur a single time. Around 9.2% of the sample comes from the top ten. The source material was blood. The receptors were gathered from a woman between 18 and 29 years old with Graves' hyperthyroidism.

There are many counts of this clonotype. The gene calls are TRBV19 and TRBJ2-5; D uncertain. The CDR3 has 14 amino acids. Germline assignment: CDR1 LNHDA and CDR2 SQIVND (reference sequence). Trimming took 3 bases from V and 5 from J, leaving 13 bases between them. Here the CDR3 reads CASSIVGIGETQYF. Here the CDR3 DNA reads TGTGCCAGTAGTATCGTCGGAATCGGGGAGACCCAGTACTTC.

This clonotype was counted ten times or more. This chain uses TRBV3-1 with TRBJ2-3, with 8 nucleotides matching TRBD2. The CDR3 totals 15 residues. Trimming removed 4 bases from V and 2 bases from J; junction bases left unmatched: 5. Germline lookup yields CDR1 LGHDT and CDR2 YNNKEL (reference sequence). This CDR3 is CASSLWRGDTDTQYF. As DNA, the CDR3 is TGTGCCAGCAGCCTCTGGCGGGGGGACACAGATACGCAGTATTTT.

This clonotype was recorded many times. The chain employs TRBV27 and TRBJ2-1; a weak D match, TRBD2 (5 bases). The CDR3 extends over 16 amino acids. Germline CDR1 reads MNHEY; CDR2 reads SMNVEV (reference sequence). V was clipped by 10 bases and J by 0 bases, with 19 bases between them. CDR3 protein: CATNPGRTASYNEQFF. CDR3 in DNA: TGTGCCACCAATCCGGGCCGGACTGCCTCCTACAATGAGCAGTTCTTC.

This clonotype was seen many times. V is TRBV6-5 and J is TRBJ1-2, with TRBD1 as a possible D gene (5 bases). Germline values: CDR1 MNHEY, CDR2 SVGAGI. Trimming cost V 0 bases and J 5 bases, with 10 bases left between them. The CDR3 totals 14 residues. The CDR3 nucleotides read TGTGCCAGCAGTTACTCCAAGGGGAATTATGGCTACACCTTC. It specifies CASSYSKGNYGYTF.

The chain carries TRBV19 and TRBJ1-5; D remains ambiguous. V lost 4 bases, J lost 7 bases, and 11 bases lay in between. Germline CDR1 is LNHDA and CDR2 is SQIVND (reference sequence). This CDR3 is built from 13 residues. This chain's CDR3 is CASSRGKGQPQHF. Written as DNA, the CDR3 is TGTGCCAGTAGTAGAGGGAAGGGCCAGCCCCAGCATTTT.

This clonotype was seen a handful of times. The rearrangement uses TRBV10-3 and TRBJ2-7; D remains ambiguous. From germline, CDR1 is ENHRY and CDR2 SYGVKD. V lost 4 bases, J lost 4 bases, and 17 bases lay in between. The CDR3 sequence is 15 residues long. The CDR3 sequence is CAISGKAETFYEQYF. CDR3 sequence (DNA): TGTGCCATCAGTGGTAAGGCGGAGACATTTTACGAGCAGTACTTC.

This clonotype has ten or more counts. The chain carries TRBV27 and TRBJ1-1; D is ambiguous. V lost 5 bases to trimming and J lost 0 bases, with 10 bases between them. CDR3 length equals 14 residues. Germline values: CDR1 MNHEY, CDR2 SMNVEV (reference sequence). This CDR3 reads CASSGGRMNTEAFF. In DNA form, the CDR3 reads TGTGCCAGCAGTGGAGGACGGATGAACACTGAAGCTTTCTTT.

Worth noting for this clonotype: Given a much more abundant clone one base away, this may be a read error. The rearrangement joins TRBV12-3 or TRBV12-4 to TRBJ2-3, with TRBD1 matching 8 bases. Unmatched junction bases numbered 13, after V lost 5 bases and J lost 0 bases. CDR3 length: 18 residues. CDR3 region: CASSAGQGKTVSTDTQYF. The DNA for the CDR3 is TGTGCCAGCAGTGCTGGACAGGGCAAAACAGTGAGCACAGATACGCAGTATTTT.

As regards this clonotype: At one end, the junction sequence differs from germline, possibly due to a read error. The chain has TRBV6-1 and TRBJ1-5; D remains unclear. Germline V gives CDR1 MNHNS, CDR2 SASEGT. The CDR3 is made up of 15 amino acids. CDR3 residues: CASSSTGYSNQLQHF. In nucleotides, the CDR3 is TGTGCCAGCAGCTCAACGGGATATAGCAATCAGCTCCAGCATTTT.

This clonotype was seen repeatedly, ten times or more. The rearrangement links TRBV14 to TRBJ1-1; D gene uncertain. This CDR3 has 14 residues. Germline loops: CDR1 SGHDN, CDR2 FVKESK. V was clipped by 1 base and J by 1 base, with 7 bases between them. The CDR3: CASSQGFRNTEAFF. The CDR3, as DNA: TGTGCCAGCAGCCAAGGTTTTCGGAACACTGAAGCTTTCTTT.